The present entry profiles one TCR beta chain with its context. Individuals aged about 18 to 89 years were recruited from 24 US areas. Participants were placed into cohorts based on the clinical history they reported. Symptom resolution, clearance, or two negative PCRs marked the recovered donors of Cohort 3. This sample is part of a study of blood T cell repertoires in COVID-19. As for the study in general: From T cells, B-cell-depleted T cells, or PBMCs came the material, which was cDNA or gDNA.

Assay used: immunoSEQ multiplex PCR; TCRdb lists only in-frame clones, some missing. The top ten clones hold around 6.1% of a sample with around 150,000 clones, around 82% of them seen once. Germline V gives CDR1 LNHDA, CDR2 SQIVND (reference sequence). CDR3 size: 12 residues. V lost 3 bases, J lost 8 bases, and 10 bases lay in between. J is TRBJ1-2 and V is TRBV19; D unresolved. This receptor was obtained from a man aged 40-49 years who had recovered from COVID-19. Sample: PBMCs or T cells enriched from blood (not recorded which). CDR3 residues: CASSILNSGYTF. The CDR3 DNA follows: TGTGCCAGTAGTATTTTAAATTCGGGCTACACCTTC.